This TCR beta chain originates from a study of molecular identifiers for immune sequencing clone quantification. Study-wide findings and caveats: In a background of around 1 million naive cells, spiked Jurkat TCR RNA from one cell was reportedly detectable. Over 99% of effector molecules, but under 1% in naive cells, were held by clones with more than 20 RNA copies. Barcode collisions between identical TCR molecules could shrink estimates of highly expanded clone sizes.

The sample holds a few counts of this clonotype. Its antigen is currently unknown. The germline CDR1 and CDR2 sequences are MGHDK and SYGVNS. CDR3 length: 15 residues. Between the trimmed V and J ends, which lost 3 bases and 0 bases, there was a span of 12 bases. Methods described previously were used for bulk TCR libraries, and listed TCR primers were applied. Via MiXCR, TCRdb re-called the PCR reads, giving one row per CDR3 protein. The repertoire holds 490,000 or so distinct CDR3 sequences, over 20% seen once, with about 0.8% in the top ten. Specimen: naive CD8+ T cells from blood, with Jurkat cell RNA spiked in. Subset meaning: FACS-sorted CD8+CD4-CCR7+CD45RA+ naive T cells. The chain links TRBV25-1 to TRBJ2-7; a weak D match, TRBD2 (6 bases). The source is a human donor in good health. Some libraries in this study had Jurkat cell RNA spiked in. The CDR3 loop is CASSEWAGPSYEQYF. CDR3 in DNA: TGTGCCAGCAGTGAGTGGGCGGGACCCTCCTACGAGCAGTACTTC.